The 31 T cell receptor beta chains below come from one sample, sequenced in a study of cytomegalovirus exposure and HLA in healthy donors. The PCR had 60 Vbeta and 13 Jbeta primers. This table comes from immunoSEQ multiplex PCR, and its TCRdb copy is limited to in-frame clones, with some not included. The sample shows some 150,000 clones, about 80% of them seen only once. The sample was PBMCs. The receptors were gathered from a man aged 30 to 45 in good health and CMV-seropositive.

The rearrangement joins TRBV5-1 to TRBJ2-5, with 7 positions matching TRBD2. Germline V lookup: CDR1 SGHRS, CDR2 YFSETQ. This CDR3 spans 13 amino acids. The ends lost 4 bases at V and 2 bases at J; junction bases unmatched: 2. The CDR3 is CASSELAQETQYF. The CDR3 DNA is TGCGCCAGCAGCGAACTAGCGCAAGAGACCCAGTACTTC.

This clone was counted a few times. V usage is TRBV14 and J usage is TRBJ2-3; D may be TRBD2 (6 bases). V lost 3 bases and J lost 1, with 14 bases in between. The CDR3 extends over 16 amino acids. Per germline, CDR1 SGHDN and CDR2 FVKESK. CDR3 coding DNA: TGTGCCAGCAGCCATCGCGGGGCGGCTCGCACAGATACGCAGTATTTT. This encodes CASSHRGAARTDTQYF.

This clone was observed a handful of times. V usage is TRBV28 and J usage is TRBJ2-7; 9 bases map to TRBD1. CDR3 length: 15 residues. Germline trimming cut 1 base from V and 2 bases from J; bases unmatched to any gene: 3. The germline V gene has CDR1 MDHEN and CDR2 SYDVKM. CDR3 region: CASSLSGQGAYEQYF. The CDR3 bases are TGTGCCAGCAGTTTATCGGGACAGGGAGCCTACGAGCAGTACTTC.

In its sample, this clone was seen once. The rearrangement joins TRBV6-4 to TRBJ1-3; D perhaps matches TRBD1 (6 bases). Looked up from germline, CDR1 is MRHNA and CDR2 is SNTAGT. The CDR3 covers 15 residues. Deletions cut 7 bases from V and 4 bases from J, with 17 bases between. DNA of the CDR3: TGTGCCAGCAATTTACAGGGTGGATCCGGAAACACCATATATTTT. Translated, it gives CASNLQGGSGNTIYF.

This chain joins TRBV12-5 and TRBJ2-7, with D possibly being TRBD1 (5 bases). Per the germline V gene, CDR1 is LGHNT and CDR2 is FRNRAP. Trimming took off 0 bases at V and 3 bases at J, with 24 bases between the two ends. This CDR3 contains 19 residues. CDR3 in amino acids: CASGLVGVLGVALSYEQYF. The CDR3 DNA reads as TGTGCTAGTGGTTTGGTAGGGGTTCTTGGGGTGGCGCTAAGCTACGAGCAGTACTTC.

The chain combines TRBV7-7 with TRBJ2-5, with D perhaps matching TRBD2 (5 bases). The germline CDR1 and CDR2 sequences are SSHAT and FNYEAQ (reference sequence). This CDR3 has 14 amino acids. V was trimmed by 2 bases and J by 3 bases, leaving 10 bases between them. The CDR3, as DNA: TGTGCCAGCAGCTTAACCGGGGTTGAAGAGACCCAGTACTTC. Translating it yields CASSLTGVEETQYF. Looking up the rest from reference TRBV7-7 and TRBJ2-5 gives the full variable domain: GAGVSQSPRYKVTKRGQDVTLRCDPISSHATLYWYQQALGQGPEFLTYFNYEAQPDKSGLPSDRFSAERPEGSISTLTIQRTEQRDSAMYRCASSLTGVEETQYFGPGTRLLVL.

The chain is built from TRBV6-5 and TRBJ2-7; the match to TRBD2 covers 10 bases. Per the germline V gene, CDR1 is MNHEY and CDR2 is SVGAGI. After removal of 0 bases from V and 4 bases from J, the junction contained 6 bases not matched to a gene. The CDR3 runs to 16 residues. CDR3: CASSYSFLAGVYEQYF. The CDR3 coding sequence is TGTGCCAGCAGTTACTCTTTCCTAGCGGGGGTTTACGAGCAGTACTTC.

The CDR3: CAAVSGGPHLLDTQYF. Here the CDR3 DNA reads TGTGCAGCGGTTAGCGGGGGGCCTCATCTATTAGATACGCAGTATTTT. This chain joins TRBV28 and TRBJ2-3, with 10 bases that match TRBD2. The CDR3 loop spans 16 amino acids. Per germline, CDR1 MDHEN and CDR2 SYDVKM.

This clone was counted once. The rearrangement joins TRBV2 to TRBJ1-6; D gene unclear. The CDR3 sequence is 16 residues long. The V and J ends lost 7 bases and 5 bases respectively, with 18 bases between them. The germline gives CDR1 SNHLY, CDR2 FYNNEI. The CDR3 DNA is TGTGCCAGCATAGTATCACCCAACGAGGATAATTCACCCCTCCACTTT. It translates to CASIVSPNEDNSPLHF.

The chain has TRBV7-2 and TRBJ1-6; 10 bases match TRBD1. V lost 5 bases and J lost 0; bases outside the gene matches: 4. The length of the CDR3 is 17 residues. Germline V CDR1 and CDR2: SGHTA, FQGNSA. For the CDR3, the DNA is TGTGCCAGCAGCCTAAGGACAGGGGGCTCCTATAATTCACCCCTCCACTTT. Translation: CASSLRTGGSYNSPLHF.

The chain carries TRBV6-1 and TRBJ1-5, with TRBD1 as a possible D gene (6 bases). The CDR3 is made up of 14 amino acids. The germline V gene has CDR1 MNHNS and CDR2 SASEGT. V dropped 4 bases and J dropped 1 base, with 8 bases sitting between them. CDR3 in DNA: TGTGCCAGCAGTGTTCAGGGGAGCAATCAGCCCCAGCATTTT. It is translated as CASSVQGSNQPQHF.

The J gene is TRBJ2-5, the V gene TRBV7-9, with 7 bases lining up with TRBD2. Germline CDR1 and CDR2: SEHNR and FQNEAQ (reference sequence). The CDR3 covers 13 residues. Trimming at V came to 5 bases and at J to 5 bases, leaving 5 bases not matched to a gene. The CDR3 loop reads CASSEAGWETQYF. The CDR3 DNA sequence: TGTGCCAGCAGCGAAGCGGGGTGGGAGACCCAGTACTTC.

The CDR3 loop is CASRPAGARTQYF. In DNA, the CDR3 is TGTGCCAGCAGGCCCGCCGGAGCCCGGACCCAGTACTTC. The chain recombines TRBV6-5 with TRBJ2-5; D not certain. The CDR3 covers 13 residues. Germline CDR1 reads MNHEY; CDR2 reads SVGAGI. V lost 6 bases and J 7 bases, leaving 15 bases between the germline ends.

The CDR3 protein is CSARDYETLHF. CDR3 coding DNA: TGCAGTGCTAGAGATTATGAGACCCTCCACTTT. The chain uses TRBV20-1 and TRBJ1-6; D gene unclear. Germline V CDR1 and CDR2: DFQATT, SNEGSKA (reference sequence). Trimming stripped 0 bases from V and 14 bases from J, with 8 bases between. The CDR3 contains 11 residues.

The rearrangement links TRBV19 to TRBJ2-7; 7 bases match TRBD1. Germline V gives CDR1 LNHDA, CDR2 SQIVND (reference sequence). The CDR3 is made up of 13 amino acids. V trimming: 4 bases; J trimming: 4 bases; junction bases outside the gene matches: 4. CDR3 bases: TGTGCCAGTAGTAAAAACAGGGGTTACGAGCAGTACTTC. Translation gives CASSKNRGYEQYF.

The rearrangement uses TRBV7-3 and TRBJ1-1; 8 bases are a match to TRBD1. The V and J ends lost 3 bases and 4 bases, in that order; junction bases with no gene match: 1. Germline V gene data show CDR1 as SGHTA and CDR2 as FQGTGA. The CDR3 has 13 amino acids. CDR3 in DNA: TGTGCCAGCAGCTTTGGACAGGGCACTGAAGCTTTCTTT. It encodes CASSFGQGTEAFF.

The gene calls are TRBV2 and TRBJ1-1; 8 positions match TRBD1. V shed 5 bases, J shed 6 bases, and the junction held 5 bases outside the gene matches. In germline, CDR1 is SNHLY, CDR2 FYNNEI. The CDR3 contains 13 residues. For the CDR3, the DNA is TGTGCCAGCAGTATTGGACAGGGCCCTGAAGCTTTCTTT. As protein: CASSIGQGPEAFF.

This clone was found a few times. The chain has TRBV7-9 and TRBJ2-7, with TRBD1 matching over 9 bases. From germline, CDR1 is SEHNR and CDR2 FQNEAQ (reference sequence). The CDR3 loop spans 14 amino acids. The trim removed 5 bases at V and 6 bases at J, leaving 8 bases unmatched. The CDR3 is CASSTWDRAFEQYF. In DNA form, the CDR3 reads TGTGCCAGCAGCACATGGGACAGGGCGTTCGAGCAGTACTTC. Looking up the rest from reference TRBV7-9 and TRBJ2-7 gives the full variable domain: DTGVSQNPRHKITKRGQNVTFRCDPISEHNRLYWYRQTLGQGPEFLTYFQNEAQLEKSRLLSDRFSAERPKGSFSTLEIQRTEQGDSAMYLCASSTWDRAFEQYFGPGTRLTVT.

The genes are TRBV14 and TRBJ2-1; D remains ambiguous. V was clipped by 5 bases and J by 8 bases, with 28 bases between them. CDR1 and CDR2 from the germline V gene are SGHDN and FVKESK. There are 18 residues in the CDR3. CDR3 bases: TGTGCCAGCAGCAAGCGTCAAAGGATCTCCTTCGTCGAGGATGAGCAGTTCTTC. Protein: CASSKRQRISFVEDEQFF.

This clone was detected only once. This chain joins TRBV28 and TRBJ1-5, with D possibly being TRBD1 (5 bases). The germline CDR1 and CDR2 sequences are MDHEN and SYDVKM. CDR3 length: 15 amino acids. The ends were cut back, 5 bases at V and 5 bases at J, with 16 bases in the middle. This CDR3 is CASSDPQGPHQPQHF. CDR3 DNA: TGTGCCAGCAGTGACCCTCAGGGTCCTCATCAGCCCCAGCATTTT.

CDR3 in DNA: TGTGCCAGCAGTTTGGGGGGGCCCGGCAAAAACATTCAGTACTTC. Translated, it gives CASSLGGPGKNIQYF. The chain has TRBV6-5 and TRBJ2-4, with D perhaps matching TRBD2 (7 bases). V dropped 4 bases and J dropped 3 bases, with 13 bases sitting between them. Germline CDR1 MNHEY, CDR2 SVGAGI. The CDR3 is 15 amino acids.

This chain joins TRBV6-6 and TRBJ2-7; D call uncertain. This CDR3 is 12 amino acids long. V dropped 3 bases and J dropped 7 bases, with 10 bases sitting between them. The germline V gene encodes CDR1 MNHNY and CDR2 SVGAGI (reference sequence). CDR3 loop: CASSYPPGEQYF. CDR3 DNA: TGTGCCAGCAGTTATCCCCCGGGTGAGCAGTACTTC.

The sample holds a few counts of this clone. The V gene is TRBV6-5, the J gene TRBJ1-3; 7 bases match TRBD1. Germline assignment: CDR1 MNHEY and CDR2 SVGAGI. The CDR3 sequence is 14 residues long. Trimming at V came to 6 bases and at J to 4 bases, leaving 6 bases not matched to a gene. This CDR3 reads CASSLTGTGNTIYF. The CDR3 DNA is TGTGCCAGCAGCTTGACAGGGACAGGAAACACCATATATTTT.

The chain is built from TRBV4-1 and TRBJ2-7; TRBD1 matches 7 bases. J gave up 7 bases and V 3 bases, and 12 bases lay outside the gene matches. This CDR3 spans 15 amino acids. CDR1 MGHRA and CDR2 YSYEKL come from the germline V gene. CDR3 region: CASSQGPGQKVEQYF. The CDR3 DNA reads as TGCGCCAGCAGCCAGGGACCGGGACAGAAAGTAGAGCAGTACTTC.

V gene TRBV7-9 combines with J gene TRBJ1-6; 9 positions match TRBD1. Germline CDR1 SEHNR, CDR2 FQNEAQ (reference sequence). The CDR3 covers 17 residues. The J segment lost 6 bases and the V segment lost 5 bases, leaving 11 bases of the junction unmatched. CDR3: CASSPPDRGLFNSPLHF. In nucleotides, the CDR3 is TGTGCCAGCAGCCCACCGGACAGGGGACTTTTTAATTCACCCCTCCACTTT.

Comments on this clone: The sample carries other DNA sequences with the same CDR3. The V and J genes are TRBV28 and TRBJ2-7; the match to TRBD1 covers 11 bases. The CDR3 is 14 residues long. V dropped 5 bases and J dropped 4; count of bases not matched to a gene: 4. CDR1 and CDR2 (germline): MDHEN, SYDVKM. CDR3 sequence (DNA): TGTGCCAGCAGTATAGGACAGGGGGCGTACGAGCAGTACTTC. Encoded protein: CASSIGQGAYEQYF.

This clone was observed a few times. This chain joins TRBV5-6 and TRBJ1-1; D ambiguous. The germline V gene encodes CDR1 SGHDT and CDR2 YYEEEE. The V and J ends lost 4 bases and 2 bases respectively, with 3 bases between them. This CDR3 spans 11 amino acids. CDR3 DNA: TGTGCCAGCAGCCGTAACACTGAAGCTTTCTTT. Translating gives CASSRNTEAFF.

The chain has TRBV5-1 and TRBJ2-7, with 7 nucleotides matching TRBD1. Per the germline V gene, CDR1 is SGHRS and CDR2 is YFSETQ. V dropped 0 bases and J dropped 5; count of bases not matched to a gene: 2. This CDR3 has 13 amino acids. CDR3: CASSLGQGDEQYF. The CDR3 region has the DNA TGCGCCAGCAGCTTGGGGCAGGGGGACGAGCAGTACTTC.

The chain combines TRBV30 with TRBJ1-5; TRBD1 aligns across 8 bases. The length of the CDR3 is 12 residues. The junction had 3 bases not matched to a gene; V was cut back by 0 bases and J by 11 bases. Germline CDR1 GTSNPN, CDR2 SVGIG (reference sequence). DNA of the CDR3: TGTGCCTGGAGTGTAGGACAGGGAGCCCAGCATTTT. It encodes CAWSVGQGAQHF.

This chain uses TRBV5-4 with TRBJ1-5; 7 bases agree with TRBD1. V gave up 0 bases and J gave up 5 bases; unmatched junction bases: 5. This CDR3 region has 15 residues. Germline V gene data show CDR1 as SGHNT and CDR2 as YYREEE (reference sequence). CDR3: CASSLEGGRHQPQHF. The CDR3 DNA is TGTGCCAGCAGCTTGGAAGGGGGCAGGCATCAGCCCCAGCATTTT. The whole variable domain, remainder taken from reference TRBV5-4 and TRBJ1-5, is ETGVTQSPTHLIKTRGQQVTLRCSSQSGHNTVSWYQQALGQGPQFIFQYYREEENGRGNFPPRFSGLQFPNYSSELNVNALELDDSALYLCASSLEGGRHQPQHFGDGTRLSIL.

The CDR3 nucleotides read TGTGCCAGCAAGGGGGTTAGCAATCAGCCCCAGCATTTT. This sequence encodes CASKGVSNQPQHF. The chain employs TRBV6-6 and TRBJ1-5, with a tentative D call TRBD1 (6 bases). Germline loops: CDR1 MNHNY, CDR2 SVGAGI (reference sequence). V gave up 7 bases and J gave up 0 bases, with 7 bases separating them. The CDR3 is 13 residues long.